The clone carrying this TCR beta chain has a handful of counts. V lost 3 bases and J lost 4; bases outside the gene matches: 9. The germline V gene encodes CDR1 SEHNR and CDR2 FQNEAQ (reference sequence). CDR3 size: 16 residues. PCR was performed using 60 Vbeta and 13 Jbeta primers. This table comes from immunoSEQ multiplex PCR, and its TCRdb copy is limited to in-frame clones, with some not included. There are under 200,000 clones in the sample; around 83% occur only once, and around 1.6% lies in the top ten. The entry originates in a study of cytomegalovirus exposure and HLA in healthy donors. The chain is built from TRBV7-9 and TRBJ1-5; 7 bases agree with TRBD1. The sequenced sample consisted of PBMCs. The clonotype was recovered from a man in his forties in good health and CMV-seropositive. Here the CDR3 reads CASSFLTGDGNQPQHF. CDR3 sequence (DNA): TGTGCCAGCAGCTTCCTCACAGGGGACGGGAATCAGCCCCAGCATTTT.